These T cell receptor beta chains were read from a single sample in a study of blood T cell repertoires in COVID-19. Sequenced by immunoSEQ multiplex PCR; TCRdb stores in-frame clones only, minus some. The data contain around 140,000 clones, roughly nine tenths of them seen just once; the ten biggest clones take up 13%. Input material: peripheral blood. The receptors were gathered from a man younger than 30 with COVID-19, enrolled during active disease. The CDR3 runs from the conserved cysteine through the conserved F or W. A D gene is named only where the DNA matches it firmly. Size is stated for part of the rows, as once, few or many counts, or as a class when the clone is expanded.

TRBJ1-3 . TRBV30 . CAWSVSGNTIYF TGTGCCTGGAGTGTATCGGGAAACACCATATATTTT
TRBJ1-2 . TRBV7-9 . CASSLRRDKGYTF TGTGCCAGCAGCTTACGCAGGGATAAAGGCTACACCTTC
TRBJ2-3 . TRBV13 TRBD2 CASSPSGRGADTQYF TGTGCCAGCAGCCCTAGCGGGAGGGGGGCAGATACGCAGTATTTT
TRBJ2-7 . TRBV19 . CASSMERGPYEQYF TGTGCCAGTAGTATGGAAAGGGGCCCCTACGAGCAGTACTTC
TRBJ2-1 . TRBV7-8 . CASSPRTGNEQFF TGTGCCAGCAGCCCACGAACGGGGAATGAGCAGTTCTTC
TRBJ2-2 . TRBV5-6 TRBD1 CASSLGQGFGELFF TGTGCCAGCAGCTTGGGACAGGGGTTCGGGGAGCTGTTTTTT
TRBJ1-2 few TRBV10-3 . CAISESILGLSYGYTF TGTGCCATCAGTGAGTCGATTTTGGGCCTCTCCTATGGCTACACCTTC
TRBJ2-7 once TRBV4-3 TRBD2 CASSQGLAGTYEQYF TGCGCCAGCAGCCAAGGACTAGCGGGTACCTACGAGCAGTACTTC
TRBJ2-3 . TRBV3-1/TRBV3-2 TRBD2 CASSPQLAGVTDTQYF TGTGCCAGCAGCCCCCAACTAGCGGGAGTTACAGATACGCAGTATTTT
TRBJ1-5 . TRBV21-1 . CASSKVGGLQPQHF TGTGCCAGCAGCAAAGTGGGAGGACTTCAGCCCCAGCATTTT
TRBJ2-7 few TRBV10-3 . CAISEGGYEQYF TGTGCCATCAGTGAGGGAGGATACGAGCAGTACTTC
TRBJ2-3 . TRBV4-3 TRBD1 CASSQERGPASSTDTQYF TGCGCCAGCAGCCAAGAAAGGGGGCCTGCTTCTAGCACAGATACGCAGTATTTT
TRBJ2-2 . TRBV5-6 . CASSFLDLDTGELFF TGTGCCAGCAGCTTCCTAGATCTAGACACCGGGGAGCTGTTTTTT
TRBJ2-2 . TRBV9 . CASSGLYGVGGELFF TGTGCCAGCAGCGGACTGTACGGGGTTGGCGGGGAGCTGTTTTTT
TRBJ2-7 . TRBV14 TRBD2 CASSHRLAGGSYEQYF TGTGCCAGCAGCCACCGACTAGCGGGAGGCTCCTACGAGCAGTACTTC
TRBJ2-1 . TRBV7-2 . CASSLGPHNEQFF TGTGCCAGCAGCCTGGGGCCCCACAATGAGCAGTTCTTC
TRBJ2-7 . TRBV28 TRBD1 CASSLAGTGEYREQYF TGTGCCAGCAGTTTAGCCGGGACAGGGGAGTATAGGGAGCAGTACTTC
TRBJ2-7 . TRBV5-6 TRBD1 CASSFGTGANEQYF TGTGCCAGCAGCTTTGGGACAGGGGCAAACGAGCAGTACTTC
TRBJ2-1 . TRBV11-2 . CASSGGVTGALNEQFF TGTGCCAGCAGCGGCGGGGTTACTGGAGCCTTAAATGAGCAGTTCTTC
TRBJ1-1 . TRBV18 TRBD1 CASSLYLMGQGVNTEAFF TGTGCCAGCTCACTATATCTTATGGGACAGGGGGTGAACACTGAAGCTTTCTTT
TRBJ2-4 . TRBV29-1 . CSVDGGPLAKNIQYF TGCAGCGTTGATGGCGGTCCCCTAGCCAAAAACATTCAGTACTTC
TRBJ1-5 . TRBV21-1 . CASSKVDRETQPQHF TGTGCCAGCAGCAAAGTGGACAGGGAGACTCAGCCCCAGCATTTT